One sample yielded the 21 T cell receptor beta chains listed below, sequenced in a study of vaccination and CD4 T cells after COVID-19. The treatment here: roughly 10-day PBMC culture with coronavirus spike peptide pools or control peptides (ViraFEST assay). Their antigens remain unidentified. The Oncomine TCR Beta short-read assay was what sequenced the DNA obtained from cultured CD4+ T cells. Each CDR3 protein gets one entry after TCRdb re-called the PCR reads with MiXCR. The table includes 20,000 to 25,000 distinct CDR3 sequences, 50% detected once. The material sequenced was CD4+ T cells from blood, cultured in vitro. Receptors originate from a human donor who had recovered from COVID-19.

This clonotype appeared a few times. This chain links TRBV7-8 with TRBJ1-2; the match to TRBD1 covers 12 bases. Trimming cost V 2 bases and J 5 bases; bases outside gene matches: 15. CDR1 and CDR2 (germline): SGHVS, FQNEAQ. CDR3 length equals 19 residues. The CDR3 DNA reads TGTGCCAGCAGCTTATTTCCCCCGGGACAGGGGGCTGCCTTTTATGGCTACACCTTC. Translated: CASSLFPPGQGAAFYGYTF.

In this sample, this clonotype turned up a few times. The rearrangement uses TRBV27 and TRBJ1-1; 8 positions match TRBD1. J was trimmed by 11 bases and V by 4 bases; bases with no gene match: 15. The CDR3 runs to 15 residues. Per germline, CDR1 MNHEY and CDR2 SMNVEV (reference sequence). CDR3 bases: TGTGCCAGCAGTTCTTCCGGGACAGGCGCCTTGCGGGCTTTCTTT. Translating gives CASSSSGTGALRAFF.

This clonotype was seen once. The V and J genes are TRBV19 and TRBJ1-4; 9 bases are a match to TRBD1. J lost 10 bases, V lost 8 bases, and 5 bases had no gene match. Germline V lookup: CDR1 LNHDA, CDR2 SQIVND (reference sequence). This CDR3 has 12 amino acids. CDR3 nucleotides: TGTGCCAGTGGGGACAGGGCCGGAAAACTGTTTTTT. It specifies CASGDRAGKLFF.

The chain carries TRBV6-4 and TRBJ2-7; the D gene is possibly TRBD2 (6 bases). Germline V gene data show CDR1 as MRHNA and CDR2 as SNTAGT. V was clipped by 4 bases and J by 2 bases, with 12 bases between them. The CDR3 is 14 amino acids. For the CDR3, the DNA is TGTGCCAGCAGTGTCCGCGGGACTGCCTACGAGCAGTACTTC. It encodes CASSVRGTAYEQYF.

In DNA form, the CDR3 reads TGCGCCAGCAGCCTTATCATGCGGACACAGATAGCGGGACAAGAGACCCAGTACTTC. This codes for CASSLIMRTQIAGQETQYF. The chain recombines TRBV5-1 with TRBJ2-5; 8 bases align to TRBD2. Trimming cost V 4 bases and J 2 bases; bases outside gene matches: 19. The CDR3 is 19 amino acids. The germline gives CDR1 SGHRS, CDR2 YFSETQ.

This clonotype was observed a few times. CDR3 protein: CATNNNAADTQYF. The CDR3 region has the DNA TGTGCCACGAACAACAACGCGGCAGATACGCAGTATTTT. V gene TRBV24-1 combines with J gene TRBJ2-3; D not certain. Germline-derived CDR1 and CDR2 are KGHDR and SFDVKD. The CDR3 contains 13 residues. The V gene lost 10 bases and the J gene lost 4 bases, with 14 bases spanning the gap.

V gene TRBV7-8 combines with J gene TRBJ2-3; D gene ambiguous. Between the trimmed V and J ends, which lost 1 base and 6 bases, there was a span of 11 bases. CDR1 is SGHVS, CDR2 FQNEAQ, per germline. There are 14 residues in the CDR3. CDR3 amino acids: CASSLDNSLDTQYF. In nucleotides, the CDR3 is TGTGCCAGCAGCTTAGACAACAGCTTGGATACGCAGTATTTT.

The gene calls are TRBV28 and TRBJ1-4; perhaps TRBD1 as D (5 bases). The V end was cut by 11 bases, the J end by 4 bases, with 11 bases between. This CDR3 region has 12 residues. CDR1 and CDR2 (germline): MDHEN, SYDVKM. Here the CDR3 reads CAAGRSNEKLFF. Here the CDR3 DNA reads TGTGCCGCGGGACGGAGTAATGAAAAACTGTTTTTT.

V gene TRBV15 combines with J gene TRBJ2-1; TRBD2 matches at 8 bases. V was pared by 0 bases and J by 9 bases, with 7 bases of the junction left unmatched. Per germline, CDR1 LNHNV and CDR2 YYDKDF (reference sequence). The CDR3 has 15 residues. The CDR3 spells CATSRDASGSTEQFF. CDR3 in DNA: TGTGCCACCAGCAGAGATGCCAGCGGGAGCACTGAGCAGTTCTTC.

This clonotype was counted only a few times. The chain carries TRBV15 and TRBJ2-3; TRBD2 matches 7 bases. V lost 1 base to trimming and J lost 1 base; unmatched junction nucleotides: 11. CDR1 is LNHNV and CDR2 is YYDKDF in the germline V gene (reference sequence). This CDR3 comprises 18 residues. CDR3 region: CATSRGMAGVVGTDTQYF. The CDR3, as DNA: TGTGCCACCAGCAGAGGGATGGCGGGAGTTGTCGGCACAGATACGCAGTATTTT.

This clonotype was counted only a few times. V gene TRBV11-1 combines with J gene TRBJ2-1; tentatively, D is TRBD1 (5 bases). This CDR3 contains 17 residues. Trimming removed 1 base from V and 0 bases from J, with 13 bases in between. The germline V gene encodes CDR1 SGHAT and CDR2 FQDESV (reference sequence). CDR3 in amino acids: CASSLESGPGSYNEQFF. DNA for the CDR3: TGTGCCAGCAGCTTAGAGTCAGGGCCAGGCTCCTACAATGAGCAGTTCTTC.

The chain recombines TRBV18 with TRBJ2-7, with D tentatively TRBD1 or TRBD2 (5 bases each). The V and J ends lost 6 bases and 7 bases respectively, with 16 bases between them. Germline loops: CDR1 KGHSH, CDR2 LQKENI. CDR3 length: 13 residues. This CDR3 is CASSLGTEQEQYF. The CDR3 nucleotides are TGTGCCAGCTCCCTGGGGACGGAACAGGAGCAGTACTTC.

This chain connects TRBV12-3 or TRBV12-4 to TRBJ1-2; D is possibly TRBD1 (5 bases). This CDR3 comprises 15 residues. V was shortened by 6 bases and J by 4 bases, with 18 bases between the two germline ends. CDR3 in amino acids: CASRPGSGALYGYTF. For the CDR3, the DNA is TGTGCCAGCAGGCCGGGGAGCGGGGCCCTCTATGGCTACACCTTC.

The chain carries TRBV30 and TRBJ2-7; 16 positions match TRBD2. CDR3 length: 14 residues. CDR1 is GTSNPN and CDR2 is SVGIG in the germline V gene (reference sequence). V shed 4 bases, J shed 7 bases, and the junction held 4 bases outside the gene matches. Here the CDR3 reads CAWTRGLAGGEQYF. CDR3 coding DNA: TGTGCCTGGACCAGGGGACTAGCGGGAGGGGAGCAGTACTTC.

This rearrangement joins TRBV20-1 to TRBJ2-4; no reliable D call. V dropped 7 bases and J dropped 0 bases, with 10 bases sitting between them. Germline V CDR1 and CDR2: DFQATT, SNEGSKA (reference sequence). CDR3 length: 13 residues. The CDR3 loop is CSGRTLAKNIQYF. DNA for the CDR3: TGCAGTGGGCGTACCCTAGCCAAAAACATTCAGTACTTC.

This clonotype was seen more than once but under ten times. The chain combines TRBV7-7 with TRBJ2-3; 11 bases line up with TRBD2. Germline CDR1 reads SSHAT; CDR2 reads FNYEAQ (reference sequence). V shed 5 bases and J 2 bases; nucleotides not matched to a gene: 3. This CDR3 contains 15 residues. CDR3 in amino acids: CASSPGLAVTDTQYF. Here the CDR3 DNA reads TGTGCCAGCAGCCCGGGACTAGCGGTCACAGATACGCAGTATTTT.

V is TRBV7-2 and J is TRBJ2-1; 7 bases align to TRBD2. The CDR3 has 14 residues. Germline assignment: CDR1 SGHTA and CDR2 FQGNSA. The ends lost 8 bases at V and 6 bases at J; junction bases unmatched: 10. The CDR3 protein is CASHPPGRINEQFF. The CDR3 nucleotides are TGTGCCAGCCACCCCCCCGGGAGGATCAATGAGCAGTTCTTC.

Regarding this clonotype: The germline gene is not matched at one end of the junction; a read error may be the cause. V and J are TRBV5-1 and TRBJ2-6, with 10 bases aligning to TRBD1. In germline, CDR1 is SGHRS, CDR2 YFSETQ. The CDR3 runs to 14 residues. For the CDR3, the DNA is TGTGCCAGCAGCGGCGGACAGGGGGTCAACGTCCTGACTTTC. Protein: CASSGGQGVNVLTF. Full variable domain (rest looked up from reference TRBV5-1 and TRBJ2-6): KAGVTQTPRYLIKTRGQQVTLSCSPISGHRSVSWYQQTPGQGLQFLFEYFSETQRNKGNFPGRFSGRQFSNSRSEMNVSTLELGDSALYLCASSGGQGVNVLTFGAGSRLTVL.

V is TRBV30 and J is TRBJ2-5; D is uncertain. CDR1 is GTSNPN, CDR2 SVGIG, per germline (reference sequence). The CDR3 is made up of 14 amino acids. V dropped 4 bases and J dropped 2 bases, with 14 bases sitting between them. Here the CDR3 DNA reads TGTGCCTGGACCCCACCCGGAGAACAAGAGACCCAGTACTTC. The encoded protein is CAWTPPGEQETQYF.

This chain links TRBV2 with TRBJ1-2, with 7 positions matching TRBD1. The CDR3 extends over 14 amino acids. Germline CDR1 is SNHLY and CDR2 is FYNNEI. J lost 5 bases, V lost 6 bases, and 9 bases had no gene match. Here the CDR3 DNA reads TGTGCCAGCAGCCTCCGAGGGGGCGGTTATGGCTACACCTTC. This gives the protein CASSLRGGGYGYTF.

This clonotype was detected once. An end of the junction does not agree with germline; a read error may underlie this. The J gene is TRBJ1-4, the V gene TRBV18; no firm D call. Germline V gene data show CDR1 as KGHSH and CDR2 as LQKENI. This CDR3 comprises 14 residues. The CDR3 nucleotides are TGTGCCAGCTCACCCGCCACGGTGGGTGAAGAACTGTTTTTT. It yields the protein CASSPATVGEELFF.